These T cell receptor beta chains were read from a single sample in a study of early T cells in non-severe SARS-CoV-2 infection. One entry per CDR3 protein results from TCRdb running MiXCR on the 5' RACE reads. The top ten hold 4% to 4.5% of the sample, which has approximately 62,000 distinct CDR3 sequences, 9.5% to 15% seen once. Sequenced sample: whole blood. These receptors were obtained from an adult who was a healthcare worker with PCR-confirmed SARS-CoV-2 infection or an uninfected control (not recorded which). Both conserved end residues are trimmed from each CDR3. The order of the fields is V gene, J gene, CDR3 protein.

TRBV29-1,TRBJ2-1,SAQRSGEEF
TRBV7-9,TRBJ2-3,ASSRGGSTDTQY
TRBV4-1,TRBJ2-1,ASSQDLMRSEQF
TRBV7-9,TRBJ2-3,ASSQATDTQY
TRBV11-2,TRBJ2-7,ASSLAPGTGEQY
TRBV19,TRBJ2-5,ASSIGGQGLITQETQY
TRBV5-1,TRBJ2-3,ASRTTDTQY
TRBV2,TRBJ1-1,ASSEHYGLTEAF
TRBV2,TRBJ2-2,ASSETGELF
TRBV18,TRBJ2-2,ASSPYSGTGYTGELF
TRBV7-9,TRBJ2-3,ASSRGQGTTDTQY
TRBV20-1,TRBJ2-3,SATQPSTDTQY
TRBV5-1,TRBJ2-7,ASSFEGGPVEQY
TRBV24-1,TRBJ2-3,ATAGSTDTQY
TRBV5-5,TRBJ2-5,ASSWTSGLGETQY
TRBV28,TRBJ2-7,ASTPGGTLTYEQY
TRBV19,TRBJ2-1,ASSLGTRQYNEQF
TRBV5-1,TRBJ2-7,ASSAGLAGVDEQY
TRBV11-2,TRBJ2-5,ASSYNRLAAETQY
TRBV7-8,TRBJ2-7,ASSTAKHEQY
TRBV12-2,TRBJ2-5,ASRFSGRAGETQY
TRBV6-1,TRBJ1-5,ASSRDLLGLQPQH
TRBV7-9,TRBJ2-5,ASSLFRDRIETQY
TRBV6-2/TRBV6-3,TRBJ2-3,ASTPRRGGDTQY
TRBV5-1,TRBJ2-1,ASSLETSGRQF
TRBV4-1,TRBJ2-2,ASSQDFSSTGELF
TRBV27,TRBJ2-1,ASSFSGDYNEQF
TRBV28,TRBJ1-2,ASNTEGGSYGYT
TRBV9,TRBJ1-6,ASSADRQSSYNSPLH
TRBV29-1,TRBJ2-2,SVVTTGELF
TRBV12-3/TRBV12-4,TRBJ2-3,ASSSRLAGGSDTQY
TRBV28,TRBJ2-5,ASSTPLGPFQETQY
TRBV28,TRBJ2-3,ASSSRGLGTDTQY
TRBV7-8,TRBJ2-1,ASSLVVAGGLLEQF
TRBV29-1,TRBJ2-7,SVEFGTGVAEQY
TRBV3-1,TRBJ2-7,ASSLTGVEQY
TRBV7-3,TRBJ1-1,ASSWGKDTEAF
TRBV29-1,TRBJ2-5,SVTTTETQY
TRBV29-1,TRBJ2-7,SVGTGEAEQY
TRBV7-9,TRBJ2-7,ASSSRTDGTQQY
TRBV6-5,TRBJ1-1,ASRDMGGNTEAF
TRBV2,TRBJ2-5,ASNPGLAQETQY
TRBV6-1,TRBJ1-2,ASSTGGLKDDYGYT
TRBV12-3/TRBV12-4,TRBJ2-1,ASSLVLPSRGKDNEQF
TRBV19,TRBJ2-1,ASSISGLAGDSGYNEQF
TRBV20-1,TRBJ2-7,SGQENYEQY
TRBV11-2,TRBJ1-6,ASSPNRGFYLSSYNSPLH
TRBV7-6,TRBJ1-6,ASSYGGTETNSPLH
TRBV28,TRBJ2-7,ASSLPGQGDRKQY
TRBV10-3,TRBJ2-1,AISESGMLYNEQF
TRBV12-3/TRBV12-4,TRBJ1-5,ASRSSGVGGSQH
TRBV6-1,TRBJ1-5,ASRSGAVNQPQH
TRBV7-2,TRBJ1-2,ASSLDPGGHPYGYT
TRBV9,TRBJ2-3,ASSVESDTQY